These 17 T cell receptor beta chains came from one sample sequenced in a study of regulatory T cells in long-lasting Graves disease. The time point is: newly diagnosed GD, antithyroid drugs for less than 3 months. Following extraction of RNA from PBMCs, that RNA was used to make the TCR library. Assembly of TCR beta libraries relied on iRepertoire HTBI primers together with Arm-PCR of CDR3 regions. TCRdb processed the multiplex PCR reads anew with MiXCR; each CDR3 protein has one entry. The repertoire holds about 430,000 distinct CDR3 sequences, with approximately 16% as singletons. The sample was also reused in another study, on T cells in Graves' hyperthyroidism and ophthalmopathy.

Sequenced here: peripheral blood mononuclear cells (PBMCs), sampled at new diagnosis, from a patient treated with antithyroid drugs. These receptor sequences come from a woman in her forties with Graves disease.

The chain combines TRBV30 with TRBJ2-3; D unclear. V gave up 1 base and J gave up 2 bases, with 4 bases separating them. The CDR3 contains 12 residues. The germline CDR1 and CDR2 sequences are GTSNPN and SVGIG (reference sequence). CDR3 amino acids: CAWSETTDTQYF. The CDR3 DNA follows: TGTGCCTGGAGTGAGACCACAGATACGCAGTATTTT.

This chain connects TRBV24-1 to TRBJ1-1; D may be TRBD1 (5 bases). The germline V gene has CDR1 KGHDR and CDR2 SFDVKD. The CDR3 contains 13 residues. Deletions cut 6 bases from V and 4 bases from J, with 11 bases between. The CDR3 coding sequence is TGTGCCACCAGTCTAGGGGAGGGCACTGAAGCTTTCTTT. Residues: CATSLGEGTEAFF.

CDR3 in amino acids: CASSLKREPYNEQFF. The CDR3 DNA reads TGTGCCAGCAGCTTAAAGCGGGAGCCCTACAATGAGCAGTTCTTC. V usage is TRBV7-8 and J usage is TRBJ2-1; 8 positions agree with TRBD2. Germline lookup yields CDR1 SGHVS and CDR2 FQNEAQ. The V gene end was trimmed by 2 bases and the J gene end by 2 bases; junction bases not matched to a gene: 2. There are 15 residues in the CDR3.

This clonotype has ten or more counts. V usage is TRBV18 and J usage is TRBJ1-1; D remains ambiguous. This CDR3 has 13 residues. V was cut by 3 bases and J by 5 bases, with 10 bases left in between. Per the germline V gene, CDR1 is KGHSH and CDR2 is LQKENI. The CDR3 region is CASSPDKWTEAFF. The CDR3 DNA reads TGTGCCAGCTCACCCGACAAATGGACTGAAGCTTTCTTT.

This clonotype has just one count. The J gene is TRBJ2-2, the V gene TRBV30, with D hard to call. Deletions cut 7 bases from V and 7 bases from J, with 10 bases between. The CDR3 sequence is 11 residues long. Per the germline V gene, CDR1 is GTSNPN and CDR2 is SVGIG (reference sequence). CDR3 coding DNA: TGTGCCTACCCCCGAGGCGGGGAGCTGTTTTTT. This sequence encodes CAYPRGGELFF.

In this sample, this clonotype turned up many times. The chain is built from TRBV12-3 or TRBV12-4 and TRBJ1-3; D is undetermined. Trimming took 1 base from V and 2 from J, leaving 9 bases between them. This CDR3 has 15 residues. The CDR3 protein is CASSLVITAGNTIYF. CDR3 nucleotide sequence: TGTGCCAGCAGTTTAGTAATTACAGCTGGAAACACCATATATTTT.

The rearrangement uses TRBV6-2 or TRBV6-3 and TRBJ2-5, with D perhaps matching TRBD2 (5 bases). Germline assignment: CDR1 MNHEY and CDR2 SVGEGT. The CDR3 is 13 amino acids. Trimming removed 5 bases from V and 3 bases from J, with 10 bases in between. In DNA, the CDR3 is TGTGCCAGCAGTCCGGACTGGGAAGAGACCCAGTACTTC. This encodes CASSPDWEETQYF.

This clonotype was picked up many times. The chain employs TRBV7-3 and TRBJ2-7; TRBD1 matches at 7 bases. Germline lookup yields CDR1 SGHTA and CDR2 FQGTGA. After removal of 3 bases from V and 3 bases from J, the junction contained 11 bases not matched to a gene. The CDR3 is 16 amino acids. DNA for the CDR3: TGTGCCAGCAGCTTCTCTCCCCGTGACAGGGTCTACGAGCAGTACTTC. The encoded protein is CASSFSPRDRVYEQYF.

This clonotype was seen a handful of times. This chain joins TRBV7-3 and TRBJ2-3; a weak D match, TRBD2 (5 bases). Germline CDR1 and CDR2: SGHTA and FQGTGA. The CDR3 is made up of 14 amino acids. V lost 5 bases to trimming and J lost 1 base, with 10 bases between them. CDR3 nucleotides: TGTGCCAGCAGCCCGGTCGGGGGCACAGATACGCAGTATTTT. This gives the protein CASSPVGGTDTQYF.

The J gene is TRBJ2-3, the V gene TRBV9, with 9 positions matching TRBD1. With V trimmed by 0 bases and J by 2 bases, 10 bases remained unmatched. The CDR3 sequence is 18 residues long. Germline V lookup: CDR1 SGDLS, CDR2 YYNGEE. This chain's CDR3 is CASSVGDRELSYTDTQYF. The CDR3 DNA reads TGTGCCAGCAGCGTAGGGGACAGGGAATTGTCGTACACAGATACGCAGTATTTT.

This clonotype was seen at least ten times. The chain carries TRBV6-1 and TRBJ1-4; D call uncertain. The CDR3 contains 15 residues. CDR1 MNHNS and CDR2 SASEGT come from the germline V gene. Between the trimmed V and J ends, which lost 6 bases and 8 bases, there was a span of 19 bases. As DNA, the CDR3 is TGTGCCAGCAGAAACCCGGACGGACTAGGCGAAAAACTGTTTTTT. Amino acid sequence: CASRNPDGLGEKLFF.

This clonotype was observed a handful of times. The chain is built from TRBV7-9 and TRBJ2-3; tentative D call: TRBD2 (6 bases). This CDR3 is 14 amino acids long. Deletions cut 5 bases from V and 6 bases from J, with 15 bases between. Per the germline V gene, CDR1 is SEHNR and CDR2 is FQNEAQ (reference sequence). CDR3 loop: CASSHGTGWDTQYF. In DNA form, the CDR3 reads TGTGCCAGCAGCCACGGGACTGGCTGGGATACGCAGTATTTT.

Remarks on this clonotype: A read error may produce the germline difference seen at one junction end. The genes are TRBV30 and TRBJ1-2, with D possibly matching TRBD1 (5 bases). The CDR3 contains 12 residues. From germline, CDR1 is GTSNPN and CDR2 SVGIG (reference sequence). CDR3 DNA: TGTGCCTGGAGTGTAGGGGTCTATGGCCACACCTTC. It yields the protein CAWSVGVYGHTF.

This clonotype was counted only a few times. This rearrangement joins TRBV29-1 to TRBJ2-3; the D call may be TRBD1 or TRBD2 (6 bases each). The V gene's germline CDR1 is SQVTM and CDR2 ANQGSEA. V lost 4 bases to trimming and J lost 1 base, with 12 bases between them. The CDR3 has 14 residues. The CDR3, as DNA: TGCAGCGTTGCGGGGGCAGGGGGCACAGATACGCAGTATTTT. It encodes CSVAGAGGTDTQYF.

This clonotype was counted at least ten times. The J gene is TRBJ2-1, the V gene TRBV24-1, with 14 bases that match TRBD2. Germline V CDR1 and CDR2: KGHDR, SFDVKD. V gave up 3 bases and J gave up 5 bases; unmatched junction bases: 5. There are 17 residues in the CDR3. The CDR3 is CATSDRTSGRFNNEQFF. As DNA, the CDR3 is TGTGCCACCAGTGATCGGACTAGCGGGAGGTTTAACAATGAGCAGTTCTTC.

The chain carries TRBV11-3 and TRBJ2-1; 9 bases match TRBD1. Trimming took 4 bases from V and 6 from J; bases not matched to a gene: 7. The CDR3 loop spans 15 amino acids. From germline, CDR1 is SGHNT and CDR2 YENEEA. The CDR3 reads CASSYFGTGSNEQFF. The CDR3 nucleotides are TGTGCCAGCAGCTACTTCGGGACAGGGAGCAATGAGCAGTTCTTC.

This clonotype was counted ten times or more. CDR3: CASSPRSRTDTQYF. CDR3 DNA: TGTGCCAGCAGCCCTCGTAGTCGCACAGATACGCAGTATTTT. The chain has TRBV11-3 and TRBJ2-3, with D uncertain. The germline CDR1 and CDR2 sequences are SGHNT and YENEEA. The CDR3 is made up of 14 amino acids. V was clipped by 5 bases and J by 1 base, with 10 bases between them.